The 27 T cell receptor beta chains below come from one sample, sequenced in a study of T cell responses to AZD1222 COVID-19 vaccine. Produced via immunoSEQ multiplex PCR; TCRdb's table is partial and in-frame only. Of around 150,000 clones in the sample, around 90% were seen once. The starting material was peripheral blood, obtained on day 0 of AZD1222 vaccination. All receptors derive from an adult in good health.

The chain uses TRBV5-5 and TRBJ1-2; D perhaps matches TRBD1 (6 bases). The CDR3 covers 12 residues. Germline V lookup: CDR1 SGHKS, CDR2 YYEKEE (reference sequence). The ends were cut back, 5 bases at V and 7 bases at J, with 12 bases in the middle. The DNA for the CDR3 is TGTGCCAGCAGATATACAGGGTCTGGCTACACCTTC. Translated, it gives CASRYTGSGYTF.

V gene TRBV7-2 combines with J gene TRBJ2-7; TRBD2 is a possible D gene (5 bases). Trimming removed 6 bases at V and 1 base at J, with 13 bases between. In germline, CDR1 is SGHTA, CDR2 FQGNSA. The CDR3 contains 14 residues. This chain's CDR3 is CASSNSDLSYEQYF. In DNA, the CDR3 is TGTGCCAGCAGTAATTCGGACTTATCCTACGAGCAGTACTTC. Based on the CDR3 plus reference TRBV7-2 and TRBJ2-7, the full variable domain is GAGVSQSPSNKVTEKGKDVELRCDPISGHTALYWYRQSLGQGLEFLIYFQGNSAPDKSGLPSDRFSAERTGGSVSTLTIQRTQQEDSAVYLCASSNSDLSYEQYFGPGTRLTVT.

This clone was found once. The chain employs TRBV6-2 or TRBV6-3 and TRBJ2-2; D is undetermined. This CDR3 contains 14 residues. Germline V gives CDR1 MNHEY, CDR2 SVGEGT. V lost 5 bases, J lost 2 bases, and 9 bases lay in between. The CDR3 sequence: CASSNGPNTGELFF. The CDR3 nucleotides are TGTGCCAGCAGTAACGGACCTAACACCGGGGAGCTGTTTTTT.

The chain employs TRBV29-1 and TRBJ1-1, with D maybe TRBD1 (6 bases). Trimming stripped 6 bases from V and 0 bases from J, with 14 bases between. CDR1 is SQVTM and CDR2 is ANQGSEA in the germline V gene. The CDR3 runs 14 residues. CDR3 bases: TGCAGCGTCCGGACAGAGAGTATGAACACTGAAGCTTTCTTT. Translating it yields CSVRTESMNTEAFF. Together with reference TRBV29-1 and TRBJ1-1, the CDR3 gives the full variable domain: SAVISQKPSRDICQRGTSLTIQCQVDSQVTMMFWYRQQPGQSLTLIATANQGSEATYESGFVIDKFPISRPNLTFSTLTVSNMSPEDSSIYLCSVRTESMNTEAFFGQGTRLTVV.

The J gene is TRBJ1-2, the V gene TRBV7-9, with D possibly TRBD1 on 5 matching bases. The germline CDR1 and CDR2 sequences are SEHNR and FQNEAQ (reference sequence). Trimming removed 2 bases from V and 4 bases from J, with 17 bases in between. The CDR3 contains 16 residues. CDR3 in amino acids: CASSLIEAAGPYGYTF. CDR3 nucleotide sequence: TGTGCCAGCAGCTTAATAGAGGCGGCAGGGCCCTATGGCTACACCTTC. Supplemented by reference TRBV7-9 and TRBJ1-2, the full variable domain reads DTGVSQNPRHKITKRGQNVTFRCDPISEHNRLYWYRQTLGQGPEFLTYFQNEAQLEKSRLLSDRFSAERPKGSFSTLEIQRTEQGDSAMYLCASSLIEAAGPYGYTFGSGTRLTVV.

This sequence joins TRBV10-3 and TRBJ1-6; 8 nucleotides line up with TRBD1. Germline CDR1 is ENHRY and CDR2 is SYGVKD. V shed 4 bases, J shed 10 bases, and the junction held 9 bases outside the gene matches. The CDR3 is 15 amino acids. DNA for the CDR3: TGTGCCATCAGTGGAGCCAGGGGGCCGGGGTCACCCCTCCACTTT. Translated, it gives CAISGARGPGSPLHF.

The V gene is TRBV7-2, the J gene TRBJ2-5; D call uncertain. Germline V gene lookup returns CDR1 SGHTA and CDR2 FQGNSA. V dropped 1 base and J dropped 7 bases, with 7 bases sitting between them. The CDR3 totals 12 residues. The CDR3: CASSLDLGTQYF. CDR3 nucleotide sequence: TGTGCCAGCAGCTTAGATTTAGGGACCCAGTACTTC.

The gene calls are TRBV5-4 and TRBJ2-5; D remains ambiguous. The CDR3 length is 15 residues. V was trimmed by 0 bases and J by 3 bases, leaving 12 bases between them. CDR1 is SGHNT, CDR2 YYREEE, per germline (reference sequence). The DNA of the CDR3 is TGTGCCAGCAGCTTGGGGACCTCGAGAAAAGAGACCCAGTACTTC. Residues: CASSLGTSRKETQYF.

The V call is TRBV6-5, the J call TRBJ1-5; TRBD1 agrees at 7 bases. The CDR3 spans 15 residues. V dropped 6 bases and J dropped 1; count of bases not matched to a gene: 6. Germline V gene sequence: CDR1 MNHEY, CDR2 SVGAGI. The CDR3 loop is CASSPTGSSNQPQHF. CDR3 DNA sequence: TGTGCCAGCAGCCCGACAGGGTCGAGCAATCAGCCCCAGCATTTT.

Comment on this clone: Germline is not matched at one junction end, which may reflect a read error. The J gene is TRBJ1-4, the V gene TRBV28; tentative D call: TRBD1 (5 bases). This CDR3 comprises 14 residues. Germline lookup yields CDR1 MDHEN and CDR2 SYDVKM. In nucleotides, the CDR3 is TGTGCCACCAGTCGAGGGGCAACTAATGAAAAACTGTTTTTT. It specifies CATSRGATNEKLFF.

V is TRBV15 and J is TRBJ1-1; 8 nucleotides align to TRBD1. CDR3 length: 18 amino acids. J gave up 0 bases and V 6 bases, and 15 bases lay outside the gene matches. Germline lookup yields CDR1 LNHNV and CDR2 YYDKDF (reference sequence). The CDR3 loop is CATRQGDESWFMNTEAFF. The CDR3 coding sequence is TGTGCCACCAGACAGGGGGACGAGTCCTGGTTCATGAACACTGAAGCTTTCTTT.

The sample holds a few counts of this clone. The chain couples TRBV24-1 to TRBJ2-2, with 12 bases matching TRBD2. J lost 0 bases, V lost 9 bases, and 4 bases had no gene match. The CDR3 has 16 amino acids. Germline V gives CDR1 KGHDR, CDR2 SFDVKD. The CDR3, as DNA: TGTGCCACCTCTAGCGGGAGGGCCCCGAACACCGGGGAGCTGTTTTTT. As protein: CATSSGRAPNTGELFF.

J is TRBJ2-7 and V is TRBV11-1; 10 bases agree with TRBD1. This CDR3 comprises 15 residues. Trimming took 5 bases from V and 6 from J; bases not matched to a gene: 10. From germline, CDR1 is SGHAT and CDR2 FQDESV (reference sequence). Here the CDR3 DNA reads TGTGCCAGCAGCACACGACAGGGGGCCTCTCGCGAGCAGTACTTC. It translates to CASSTRQGASREQYF.

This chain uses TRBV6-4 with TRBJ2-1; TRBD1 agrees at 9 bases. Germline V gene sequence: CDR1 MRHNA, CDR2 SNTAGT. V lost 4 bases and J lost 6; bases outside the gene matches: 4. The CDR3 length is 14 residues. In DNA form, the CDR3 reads TGTGCCAGCAGTGGACAGGGGGAGGCCAATGAGCAGTTCTTC. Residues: CASSGQGEANEQFF.

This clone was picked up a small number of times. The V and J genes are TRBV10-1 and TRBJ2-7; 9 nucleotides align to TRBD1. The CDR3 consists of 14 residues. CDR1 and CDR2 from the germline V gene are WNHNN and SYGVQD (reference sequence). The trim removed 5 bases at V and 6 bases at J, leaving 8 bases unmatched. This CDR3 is CASSRDRVLGEQYF. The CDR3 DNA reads TGCGCCAGCAGTCGGGACAGGGTACTCGGCGAGCAGTACTTC.

The CDR3 DNA sequence: TGTGCCAGTAGTATAACTCTAGGGACCAATCAGCCCCAGCATTTT. Protein sequence: CASSITLGTNQPQHF. The chain is built from TRBV19 and TRBJ1-5; a possible D gene is TRBD1 (5 bases). Trimming shortened V by 2 bases and J by 3 bases, and 11 bases separated the two germline ends. This CDR3 comprises 15 residues. Germline-derived CDR1 and CDR2 are LNHDA and SQIVND (reference sequence).

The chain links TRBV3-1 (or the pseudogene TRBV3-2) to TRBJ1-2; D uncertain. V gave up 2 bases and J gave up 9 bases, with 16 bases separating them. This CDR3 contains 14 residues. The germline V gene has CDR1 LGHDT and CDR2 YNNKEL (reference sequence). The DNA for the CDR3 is TGTGCCAGCAGCCAAAACAGCCGCCAAAAGAGCTACACCTTC. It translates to CASSQNSRQKSYTF.

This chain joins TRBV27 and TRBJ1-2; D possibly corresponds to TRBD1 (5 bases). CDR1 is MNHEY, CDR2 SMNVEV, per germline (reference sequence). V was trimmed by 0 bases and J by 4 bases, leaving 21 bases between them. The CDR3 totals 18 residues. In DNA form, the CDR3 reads TGTGCCAGCAGTTTATCGATCTCTCGGGACCCAACGACCTATGGCTACACCTTC. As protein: CASSLSISRDPTTYGYTF.

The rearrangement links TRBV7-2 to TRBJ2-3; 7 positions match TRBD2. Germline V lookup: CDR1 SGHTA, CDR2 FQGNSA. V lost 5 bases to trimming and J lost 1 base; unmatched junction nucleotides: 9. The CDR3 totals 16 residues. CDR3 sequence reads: CASSPQSSGGTDTQYF. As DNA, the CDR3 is TGTGCCAGCAGCCCCCAATCGAGCGGGGGCACAGATACGCAGTATTTT.

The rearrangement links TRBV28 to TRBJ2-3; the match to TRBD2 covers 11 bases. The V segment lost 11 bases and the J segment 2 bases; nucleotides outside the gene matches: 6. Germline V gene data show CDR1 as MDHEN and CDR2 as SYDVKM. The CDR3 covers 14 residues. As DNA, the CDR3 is TGTGCCGCCGGGACTAGCGGAAACACAGATACGCAGTATTTT. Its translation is CAAGTSGNTDTQYF.

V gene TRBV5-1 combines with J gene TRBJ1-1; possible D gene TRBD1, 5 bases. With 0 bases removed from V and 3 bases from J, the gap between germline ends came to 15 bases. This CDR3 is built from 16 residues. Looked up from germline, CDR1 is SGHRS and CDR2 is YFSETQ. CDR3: CASSLVSFRGHTEAFF. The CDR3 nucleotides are TGCGCCAGCAGCTTGGTTTCGTTTAGGGGTCACACTGAAGCTTTCTTT.

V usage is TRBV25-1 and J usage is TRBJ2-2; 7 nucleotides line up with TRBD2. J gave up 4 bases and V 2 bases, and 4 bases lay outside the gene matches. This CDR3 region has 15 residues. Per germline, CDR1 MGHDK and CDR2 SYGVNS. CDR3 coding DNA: TGTGCCAGCAGTGAACGTTGGGGGGGCACCGGGGAGCTGTTTTTT. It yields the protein CASSERWGGTGELFF.

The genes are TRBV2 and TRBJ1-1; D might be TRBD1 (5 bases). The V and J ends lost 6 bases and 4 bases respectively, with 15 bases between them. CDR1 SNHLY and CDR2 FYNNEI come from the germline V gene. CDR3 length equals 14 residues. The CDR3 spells CASRTEEGSTEAFF. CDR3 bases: TGTGCCAGCAGGACAGAAGAGGGGAGCACTGAAGCTTTCTTT.

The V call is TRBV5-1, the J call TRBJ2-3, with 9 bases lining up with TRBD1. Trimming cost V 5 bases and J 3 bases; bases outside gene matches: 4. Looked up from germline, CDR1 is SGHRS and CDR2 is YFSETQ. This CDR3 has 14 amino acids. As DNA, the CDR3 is TGCGCCAGCAGGGTGGGACAGGGAACAGATACGCAGTATTTT. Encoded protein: CASRVGQGTDTQYF.

The CDR3 bases are TGCGCCAGCAGCTTGGGTAGGGGACAGCCTAATGAAAAACTGTTTTTT. The encoded protein is CASSLGRGQPNEKLFF. The chain couples TRBV5-1 to TRBJ1-4; 7 positions match TRBD1. Per germline, CDR1 SGHRS and CDR2 YFSETQ. Losses at the gene ends were 0 bases for V and 3 bases for J; bases not matched to a gene: 5. CDR3 length: 16 amino acids.

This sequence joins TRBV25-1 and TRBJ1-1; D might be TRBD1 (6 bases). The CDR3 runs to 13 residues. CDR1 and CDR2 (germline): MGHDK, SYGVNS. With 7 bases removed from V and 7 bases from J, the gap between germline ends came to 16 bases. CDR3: CASIEPGANEAFF. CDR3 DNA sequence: TGTGCCAGCATTGAGCCGGGGGCTAATGAAGCTTTCTTT. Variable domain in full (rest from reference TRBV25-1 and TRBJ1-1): EADIYQTPRYLVIGTGKKITLECSQTMGHDKMYWYQQDPGMELHLIHYSYGVNSTEKGDLSSESTVSRIRTEHFPLTLESARPSHTSQYLCASIEPGANEAFFGQGTRLTVV.

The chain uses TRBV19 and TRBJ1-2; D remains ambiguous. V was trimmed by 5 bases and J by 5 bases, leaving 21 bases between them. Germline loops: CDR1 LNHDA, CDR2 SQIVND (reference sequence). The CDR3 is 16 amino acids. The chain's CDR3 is CASSPPLGQLWYGYTF. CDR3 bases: TGTGCCAGTAGTCCCCCCCTAGGGCAACTTTGGTATGGCTACACCTTC.